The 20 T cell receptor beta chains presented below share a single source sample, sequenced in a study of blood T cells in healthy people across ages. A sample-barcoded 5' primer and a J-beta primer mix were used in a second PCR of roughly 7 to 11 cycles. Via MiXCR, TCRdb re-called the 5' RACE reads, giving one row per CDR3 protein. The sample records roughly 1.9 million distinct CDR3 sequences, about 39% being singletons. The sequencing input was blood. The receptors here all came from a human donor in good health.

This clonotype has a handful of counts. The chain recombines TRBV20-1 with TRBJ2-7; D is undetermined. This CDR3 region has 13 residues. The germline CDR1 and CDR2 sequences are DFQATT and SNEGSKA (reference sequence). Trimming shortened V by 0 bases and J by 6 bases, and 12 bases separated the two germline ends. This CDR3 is CSARDLFSLEQYF. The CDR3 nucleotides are TGCAGTGCTAGAGATCTGTTCAGCCTCGAGCAGTACTTC.

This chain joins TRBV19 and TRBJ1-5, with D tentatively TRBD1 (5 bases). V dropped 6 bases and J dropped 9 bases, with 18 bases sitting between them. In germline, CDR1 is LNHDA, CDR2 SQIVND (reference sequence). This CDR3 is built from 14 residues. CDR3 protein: CASRSSGTVWPQHF. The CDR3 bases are TGTGCCAGTAGAAGCTCAGGGACCGTTTGGCCCCAGCATTTT.

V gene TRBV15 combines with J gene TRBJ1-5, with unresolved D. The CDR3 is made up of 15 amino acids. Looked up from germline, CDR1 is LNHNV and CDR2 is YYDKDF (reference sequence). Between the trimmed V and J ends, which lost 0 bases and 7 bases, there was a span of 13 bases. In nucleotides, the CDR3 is TGTGCCACCAGCAGAGATCTTGGAAAGAGGCAGCCCCAGCATTTT. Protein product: CATSRDLGKRQPQHF.

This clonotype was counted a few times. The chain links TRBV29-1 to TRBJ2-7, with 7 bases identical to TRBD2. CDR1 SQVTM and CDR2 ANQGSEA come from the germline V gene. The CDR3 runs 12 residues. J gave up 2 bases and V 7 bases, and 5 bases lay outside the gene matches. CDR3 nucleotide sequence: TGCAGCGGGGAGGGACCGGCCTACGAGCAGTACTTC. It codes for CSGEGPAYEQYF.

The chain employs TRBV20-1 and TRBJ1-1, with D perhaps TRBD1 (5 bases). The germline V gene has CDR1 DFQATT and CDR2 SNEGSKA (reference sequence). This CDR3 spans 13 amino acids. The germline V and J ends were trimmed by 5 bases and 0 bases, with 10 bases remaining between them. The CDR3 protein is CSALDTLNTEAFF. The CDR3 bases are TGCAGTGCTTTGGACACCCTGAACACTGAAGCTTTCTTT.

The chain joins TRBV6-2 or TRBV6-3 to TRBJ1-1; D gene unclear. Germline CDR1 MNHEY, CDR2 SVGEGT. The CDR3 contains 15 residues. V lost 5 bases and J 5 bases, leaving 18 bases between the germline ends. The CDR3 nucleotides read TGTGCCAGCAGTAGCCCGGGCAACGGGGAGACTGAAGCTTTCTTT. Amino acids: CASSSPGNGETEAFF.

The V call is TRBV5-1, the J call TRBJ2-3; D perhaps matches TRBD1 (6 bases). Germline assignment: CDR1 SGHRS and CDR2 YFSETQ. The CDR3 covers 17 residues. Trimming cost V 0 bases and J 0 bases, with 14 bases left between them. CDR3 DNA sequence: TGCGCCAGCAGCTTGGCCGGGACACGAGGGAGCACAGATACGCAGTATTTT. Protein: CASSLAGTRGSTDTQYF.

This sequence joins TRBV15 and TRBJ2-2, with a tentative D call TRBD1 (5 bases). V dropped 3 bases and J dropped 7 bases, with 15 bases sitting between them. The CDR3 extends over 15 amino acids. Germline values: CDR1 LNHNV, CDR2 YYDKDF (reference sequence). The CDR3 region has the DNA TGTGCCACCAGCAGTCTTCAGGGTCGGAACGGGGAGCTGTTTTTT. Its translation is CATSSLQGRNGELFF.

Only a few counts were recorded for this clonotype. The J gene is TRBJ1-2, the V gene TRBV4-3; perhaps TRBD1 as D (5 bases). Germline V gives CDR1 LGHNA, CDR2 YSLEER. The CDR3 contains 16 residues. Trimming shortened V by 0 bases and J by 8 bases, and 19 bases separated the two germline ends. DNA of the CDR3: TGCGCCAGCAGCCAAGAGTCTCTACGGGGGATGAAGGGCTACACCTTC. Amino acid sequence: CASSQESLRGMKGYTF.

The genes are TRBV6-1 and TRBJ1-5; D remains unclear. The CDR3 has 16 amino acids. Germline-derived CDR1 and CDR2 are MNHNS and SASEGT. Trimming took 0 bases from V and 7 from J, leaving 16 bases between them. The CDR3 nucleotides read TGTGCCAGCAGTGAAGCGCGTCGTGTGTCGAGCCAGCCCCAGCATTTT. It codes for CASSEARRVSSQPQHF.

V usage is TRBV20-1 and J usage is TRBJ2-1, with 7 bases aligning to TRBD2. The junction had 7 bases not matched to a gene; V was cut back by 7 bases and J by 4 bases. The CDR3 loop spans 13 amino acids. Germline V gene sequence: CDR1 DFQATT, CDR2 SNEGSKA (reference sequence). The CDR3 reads CSGSRGVYNEQFF. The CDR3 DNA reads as TGCAGTGGATCACGGGGGGTTTACAATGAGCAGTTCTTC.

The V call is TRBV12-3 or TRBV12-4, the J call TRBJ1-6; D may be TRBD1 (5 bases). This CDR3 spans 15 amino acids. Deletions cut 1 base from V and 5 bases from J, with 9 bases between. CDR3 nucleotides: TGTGCCAGCAGTTTAGGGGGCAGCGATAATTCACCCCTCCACTTT. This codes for CASSLGGSDNSPLHF.

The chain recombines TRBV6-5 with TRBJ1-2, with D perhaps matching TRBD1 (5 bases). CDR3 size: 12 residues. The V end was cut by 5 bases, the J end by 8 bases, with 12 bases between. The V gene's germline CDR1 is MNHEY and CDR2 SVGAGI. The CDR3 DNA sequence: TGTGCCAGCAGTGAACAGGCCGGGGGCTACACCTTC. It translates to CASSEQAGGYTF.

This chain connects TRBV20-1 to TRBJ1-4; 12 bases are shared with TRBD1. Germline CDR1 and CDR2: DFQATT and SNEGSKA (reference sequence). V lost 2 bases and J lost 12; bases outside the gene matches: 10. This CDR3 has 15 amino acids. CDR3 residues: CSARLGRDRGLELFF. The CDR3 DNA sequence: TGCAGTGCTAGATTAGGCCGGGACAGGGGGCTAGAACTGTTTTTT.

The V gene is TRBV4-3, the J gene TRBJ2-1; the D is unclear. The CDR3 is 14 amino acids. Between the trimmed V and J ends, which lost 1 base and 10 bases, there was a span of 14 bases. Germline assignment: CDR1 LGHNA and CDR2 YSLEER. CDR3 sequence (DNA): TGCGCCAGCAGCCAAGGGGGAATGGACGGAGAGCAGTTCTTC. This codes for CASSQGGMDGEQFF.

The CDR3 is CASMAEGRTQYF. The CDR3 DNA follows: TGTGCCAGCATGGCAGAGGGTAGGACCCAGTACTTC. The rearrangement uses TRBV6-2 or TRBV6-3 and TRBJ2-5; tentatively, D is TRBD2 (5 bases). Trimming stripped 7 bases from V and 7 bases from J, with 13 bases between. CDR1 MNHEY and CDR2 SVGEGT come from the germline V gene. The CDR3 loop spans 12 amino acids.

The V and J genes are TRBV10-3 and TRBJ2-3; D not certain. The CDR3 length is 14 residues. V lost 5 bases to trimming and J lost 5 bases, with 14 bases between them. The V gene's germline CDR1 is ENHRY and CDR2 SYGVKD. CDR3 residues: CAISSENNLDTQYF. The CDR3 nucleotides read TGTGCCATCAGTAGTGAAAACAATCTAGATACGCAGTATTTT.

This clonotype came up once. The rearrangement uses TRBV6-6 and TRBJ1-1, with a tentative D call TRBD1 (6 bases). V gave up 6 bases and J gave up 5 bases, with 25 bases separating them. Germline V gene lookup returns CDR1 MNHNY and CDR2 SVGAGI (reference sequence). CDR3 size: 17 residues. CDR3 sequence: CASRLTGYPSVETEAFF. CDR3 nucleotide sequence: TGTGCCAGCAGATTAACAGGGTATCCCTCAGTCGAAACTGAAGCTTTCTTT.

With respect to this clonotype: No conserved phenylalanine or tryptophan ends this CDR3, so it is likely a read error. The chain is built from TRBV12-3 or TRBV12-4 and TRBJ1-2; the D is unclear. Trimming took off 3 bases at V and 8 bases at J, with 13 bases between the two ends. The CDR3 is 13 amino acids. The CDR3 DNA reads TGTGCCAGCAGTTTGAACAGCGTGAGAGGCTACACCCTC. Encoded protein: CASSLNSVRGYTL.

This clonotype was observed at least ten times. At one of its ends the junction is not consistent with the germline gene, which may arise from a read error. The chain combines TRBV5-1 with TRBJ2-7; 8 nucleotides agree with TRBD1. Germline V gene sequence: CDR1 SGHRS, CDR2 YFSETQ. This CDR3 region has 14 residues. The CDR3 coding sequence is TGTGCCAGCAGCTCCCGACAGGGGCTCTACGAGCAGTACTTC. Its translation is CASSSRQGLYEQYF.